Shown below are 30 T cell receptor beta chains from a single sample sequenced in a study of blood T cell repertoires in COVID-19. Libraries were prepared by immunoSEQ multiplex PCR; TCRdb keeps only in-frame clonotypes and omits some of them. The sample has about 74,000 clones; almost 90% are singletons. The specimen was peripheral blood. The receptor source for this set is an elderly woman with active or convalescent COVID-19.

The rearrangement joins TRBV20-1 to TRBJ2-7, with a weak D call TRBD2 (6 bases). CDR1 is DFQATT, CDR2 SNEGSKA, per germline (reference sequence). The CDR3 has 11 amino acids. The CDR3 nucleotides are TGCTCGCAAGGAGGGACCTACGAGCAGTACTTC. Translation gives CSQGGTYEQYF.

This chain joins TRBV3-1 (or the pseudogene TRBV3-2) and TRBJ2-1; 11 bases match TRBD2. From germline, CDR1 is LGHDT and CDR2 YNNKEL (reference sequence). The ends lost 0 bases at V and 5 bases at J; junction bases unmatched: 9. The CDR3 totals 18 residues. CDR3 bases: TGTGCCAGCAGCCAAGATTTGGTAGCGGGGGGGCCCCACAATGAGCAGTTCTTC. Translation gives CASSQDLVAGGPHNEQFF.

The chain is built from TRBV5-1 and TRBJ1-6; 9 nucleotides agree with TRBD1. Per germline, CDR1 SGHRS and CDR2 YFSETQ. The V gene end was trimmed by 4 bases and the J gene end by 4 bases; junction bases not matched to a gene: 6. The CDR3 contains 16 residues. CDR3 sequence reads: CASSEDRGGYNSPLHF. CDR3 nucleotide sequence: TGCGCCAGCAGCGAGGACAGGGGAGGTTATAATTCACCCCTCCACTTT.

The chain recombines TRBV30 with TRBJ2-7, with 9 bases identical to TRBD2. The CDR3 covers 11 residues. J gave up 7 bases and V 3 bases, and 1 base lay outside the gene matches. The germline V gene has CDR1 GTSNPN and CDR2 SVGIG (reference sequence). CDR3 in DNA: TGTGCCTGGAGCGCGGGGGGGGAGCAGTACTTC. Protein product: CAWSAGGEQYF.

This clone was detected a few times. The CDR3 reads CASSIPSRGDYGYTF. DNA of the CDR3: TGTGCCAGTAGTATTCCCTCCAGGGGGGACTATGGCTACACCTTC. The J gene is TRBJ1-2, the V gene TRBV19; TRBD1 matches at 7 bases. This CDR3 is 15 amino acids long. Germline V gene lookup returns CDR1 LNHDA and CDR2 SQIVND (reference sequence). V shed 3 bases, J shed 3 bases, and the junction held 7 bases outside the gene matches.

This clone was recorded once. The chain recombines TRBV9 with TRBJ1-1; D not certain. The CDR3 extends over 14 amino acids. The germline gives CDR1 SGDLS, CDR2 YYNGEE. The ends were cut back, 6 bases at V and 5 bases at J, with 17 bases in the middle. CDR3 protein: CASNRGGPTTEAFF. The DNA of the CDR3 is TGTGCCAGCAACCGGGGAGGGCCGACGACTGAAGCTTTCTTT.

The CDR3 region has the DNA TGTGCCAGCAGTCGGGACAGCCTAGGAGGCACCATATATTTT. This codes for CASSRDSLGGTIYF. The chain has TRBV11-2 and TRBJ1-3, with 7 bases that match TRBD1. The CDR3 spans 14 residues. Germline assignment: CDR1 SGHAT and CDR2 FQNNGV. The trim removed 6 bases at V and 9 bases at J, leaving 11 bases unmatched.

The chain joins TRBV27 to TRBJ2-1; D may be TRBD2 (6 bases). The V end was cut by 2 bases, the J end by 6 bases, with 14 bases between. There are 15 residues in the CDR3. Germline CDR1 and CDR2: MNHEY and SMNVEV (reference sequence). The CDR3 reads CASSLVSGGANEQFF. The CDR3 nucleotides are TGTGCCAGCAGTTTAGTTAGCGGAGGGGCCAATGAGCAGTTCTTC.

The rearrangement uses TRBV18 and TRBJ1-2; TRBD1 matches at 7 bases. There are 15 residues in the CDR3. V gave up 5 bases and J gave up 0 bases; unmatched junction bases: 6. Germline-derived CDR1 and CDR2 are KGHSH and LQKENI. CDR3 nucleotide sequence: TGTGCCAGCTCATCAAACCAGGGGGCTAACTATGGCTACACCTTC. It encodes CASSSNQGANYGYTF.

This rearrangement joins TRBV19 to TRBJ1-3; 9 bases map to TRBD1. Unmatched junction bases numbered 21, after V lost 5 bases and J lost 7 bases. This CDR3 spans 19 amino acids. Germline CDR1 and CDR2: LNHDA and SQIVND (reference sequence). The CDR3 loop reads CASSPRAGTGSILVNTIYF. CDR3 nucleotides: TGTGCCAGTAGTCCTAGAGCCGGGACAGGGTCCATCCTCGTCAACACCATATATTTT.

The CDR3 here is CASNAGPSVRANVLTF. Here the CDR3 DNA reads TGTGCCAGCAACGCGGGGCCTTCGGTACGGGCCAACGTCCTGACTTTC. This chain joins TRBV2 and TRBJ2-6; a possible D gene is TRBD2 (6 bases). Trimming shortened V by 7 bases and J by 5 bases, and 18 bases separated the two germline ends. CDR3 size: 16 residues. CDR1 SNHLY and CDR2 FYNNEI come from the germline V gene. Combining the CDR3 with reference TRBV2 and TRBJ2-6 gives the whole variable domain EPEVTQTPSHQVTQMGQEVILRCVPISNHLYFYWYRQILGQKVEFLVSFYNNEISEKSEIFDDQFSVERPDGSNFTLKIRSTKLEDSAMYFCASNAGPSVRANVLTFGAGSRLTVL.

This chain uses TRBV5-4 with TRBJ2-3; 10 bases line up with TRBD2. CDR3 length: 15 residues. V was clipped by 4 bases and J by 6 bases; unmatched bases: 8. The germline V gene has CDR1 SGHNT and CDR2 YYREEE (reference sequence). The CDR3 DNA reads as TGTGCCAGCAGCCCAAGCGGGAGGGCCGGGGATACGCAGTATTTT. As protein: CASSPSGRAGDTQYF.

This rearrangement joins TRBV5-5 to TRBJ1-2; 10 bases fit TRBD1. With 4 bases clipped from V and 2 bases from J, the junction kept 2 bases outside the gene matches. There are 14 residues in the CDR3. Germline V gives CDR1 SGHKS, CDR2 YYEKEE (reference sequence). CDR3 sequence: CASSRGQGNYGYTF. DNA of the CDR3: TGTGCCAGCAGCAGGGGACAGGGGAACTATGGCTACACCTTC.

The chain has TRBV4-3 and TRBJ2-3, with 9 positions matching TRBD2. Germline CDR1 reads LGHNA; CDR2 reads YSLEER. Trimming removed 1 base from V and 4 bases from J; junction bases left unmatched: 9. The CDR3 runs 17 residues. CDR3 DNA: TGCGCCAGCAGCCAAGCGCCCGGTAGCGGGAGTGCAGATACGCAGTATTTT. Amino acid sequence: CASSQAPGSGSADTQYF.

This clone appeared a few times. The chain recombines TRBV29-1 with TRBJ1-1; D possibly corresponds to TRBD1 (5 bases). This CDR3 spans 17 amino acids. V dropped 3 bases and J dropped 0 bases, with 20 bases sitting between them. The germline gives CDR1 SQVTM, CDR2 ANQGSEA. CDR3 in DNA: TGCAGCGTTGATTCACATGGGGGGAGGACACTGAACACTGAAGCTTTCTTT. This encodes CSVDSHGGRTLNTEAFF. Using reference TRBV29-1 and TRBJ1-1 for the parts outside the CDR3, the full variable domain is SAVISQKPSRDICQRGTSLTIQCQVDSQVTMMFWYRQQPGQSLTLIATANQGSEATYESGFVIDKFPISRPNLTFSTLTVSNMSPEDSSIYLCSVDSHGGRTLNTEAFFGQGTRLTVV.

The rearrangement uses TRBV21-1 and TRBJ2-5; no check of the table's D call, TRBD1, against the DNA was made. TRBV21-1 is a pseudogene locus. This CDR3 has 12 residues. The CDR3 coding sequence is TGTGCCAGCAGGAGCAGGAAAGAGACCCAGTACTTC. This gives the protein CASRSRKETQYF.

The chain combines TRBV14 with TRBJ2-7; maybe TRBD2 (7 bases). Trimming left V 0 bases short and J 3 bases short, with 15 bases between. Germline loops: CDR1 SGHDN, CDR2 FVKESK. The CDR3 runs 16 residues. CDR3 protein: CASSQEGRGGVYEQYF. Here the CDR3 DNA reads TGTGCCAGCAGCCAAGAAGGGAGGGGGGGCGTCTACGAGCAGTACTTC. Using reference TRBV14 and TRBJ2-7 for the parts outside the CDR3, the full variable domain is EAGVTQFPSHSVIEKGQTVTLRCDPISGHDNLYWYRRVMGKEIKFLLHFVKESKQDESGMPNNRFLAERTGGTYSTLKVQPAELEDSGVYFCASSQEGRGGVYEQYFGPGTRLTVT.

The CDR3 sequence is CASREFPYNEQFF. The CDR3 region has the DNA TGTGCCAGCAGGGAGTTCCCCTACAATGAGCAGTTCTTC. J is TRBJ2-1 and V is TRBV12-3 or TRBV12-4; D unresolved. Trimming shortened V by 6 bases and J by 2 bases, and 8 bases separated the two germline ends. The CDR3 is 13 residues long.

CDR3 bases: TGTGCCAGTAACGCGGACAGGGGGCAAGGTACGCAGTATTTT. This encodes CASNADRGQGTQYF. The V call is TRBV19, the J call TRBJ2-3; 11 bases line up with TRBD1. V lost 7 bases to trimming and J lost 8 bases; unmatched junction nucleotides: 8. The CDR3 contains 14 residues. Germline CDR1 is LNHDA and CDR2 is SQIVND (reference sequence).

The chain recombines TRBV25-1 with TRBJ2-3; D call uncertain. Trimming shortened V by 3 bases and J by 6 bases, and 10 bases separated the two germline ends. This CDR3 spans 13 amino acids. CDR1 and CDR2 (germline): MGHDK, SYGVNS. DNA for the CDR3: TGTGCCAGCAGTGAGCCCATGCGGGATACGCAGTATTTT. This codes for CASSEPMRDTQYF.

This clone was seen only once. V gene TRBV18 combines with J gene TRBJ2-5; 10 bases line up with TRBD2. Trimming cost V 3 bases and J 1 base; bases outside gene matches: 11. This CDR3 region has 18 residues. Germline-derived CDR1 and CDR2 are KGHSH and LQKENI. Here the CDR3 DNA reads TGTGCCAGCTCACCGCTCCTGAGGTCTAGCGGGAGCCAAGAGACCCAGTACTTC. This translates into CASSPLLRSSGSQETQYF.

This chain links TRBV13 with TRBJ1-1; D perhaps matches TRBD1 (5 bases). Germline V gene data show CDR1 as PRHDT and CDR2 as FYEKMQ (reference sequence). The CDR3 spans 16 residues. Trimming shortened V by 0 bases and J by 11 bases, and 22 bases separated the two germline ends. This CDR3 reads CASSLGPNTEGGGAFF. CDR3 nucleotides: TGTGCCAGCAGCTTAGGCCCCAATACAGAGGGCGGGGGGGCTTTCTTT.

This clone was observed once. The chain has TRBV3-1 (or the pseudogene TRBV3-2) and TRBJ2-3, with 7 positions matching TRBD1. CDR1 and CDR2 (germline): LGHDT, YNNKEL (reference sequence). V shed 1 base and J 6 bases; nucleotides not matched to a gene: 7. The CDR3 spans 15 residues. CDR3 sequence: CASSQGQGTGDTQYF. The CDR3 nucleotides are TGTGCCAGCAGCCAAGGACAGGGCACCGGGGATACGCAGTATTTT.

The chain recombines TRBV4-1 with TRBJ2-6; D possibly corresponds to TRBD2 (5 bases). CDR3 length: 20 residues. Germline assignment: CDR1 MGHRA and CDR2 YSYEKL. Deletions cut 3 bases from V and 0 bases from J, with 21 bases between. CDR3 residues: CASSQDSRAPPLSGANVLTF. DNA of the CDR3: TGCGCCAGCAGCCAGGACTCCCGAGCGCCACCTCTCTCTGGGGCCAACGTCCTGACTTTC.

The chain uses TRBV27 and TRBJ2-7; 9 positions agree with TRBD1. Germline CDR1 and CDR2: MNHEY and SMNVEV (reference sequence). The CDR3 extends over 14 amino acids. J was trimmed by 5 bases and V by 5 bases; bases with no gene match: 7. CDR3: CASSRGQGFNEQYF. CDR3 nucleotide sequence: TGTGCCAGCAGTAGGGGACAGGGATTTAACGAGCAGTACTTC.

The V call is TRBV5-1, the J call TRBJ2-5; D may be TRBD1 (6 bases). V was shortened by 5 bases and J by 2 bases, with 16 bases between the two germline ends. CDR1 and CDR2 (germline): SGHRS, YFSETQ. The length of the CDR3 is 15 residues. This CDR3 is CASSSTGNWQETQYF. CDR3 DNA: TGCGCCAGCAGTAGTACAGGGAATTGGCAAGAGACCCAGTACTTC.

The chain has TRBV9 and TRBJ2-7; 8 nucleotides match TRBD2. V trimming: 0 bases; J trimming: 1 base; junction bases outside the gene matches: 3. The CDR3 spans 15 residues. The germline CDR1 and CDR2 sequences are SGDLS and YYNGEE. The CDR3 loop reads CASSVGGGRSYEQYF. CDR3 DNA: TGTGCCAGCAGCGTAGGCGGGGGGCGATCCTACGAGCAGTACTTC.

The rearrangement links TRBV18 to TRBJ1-3, with 11 bases matching TRBD1. CDR3 length equals 16 residues. Unmatched junction bases numbered 6, after V lost 4 bases and J lost 4 bases. CDR1 KGHSH and CDR2 LQKENI come from the germline V gene. This CDR3 reads CASSRTGGDGGNTIYF. The CDR3 coding sequence is TGTGCCAGCTCACGGACAGGGGGCGATGGCGGAAACACCATATATTTT.

The chain has TRBV25-1 and TRBJ2-2; 12 bases line up with TRBD1. V shed 8 bases and J 11 bases; nucleotides not matched to a gene: 12. The CDR3 has 15 residues. The germline V gene encodes CDR1 MGHDK and CDR2 SYGVNS. CDR3 DNA: TGTGCCAGCGAGGGGACAGGGGGCGTCGGGTCAGAGCTGTTTTTT. Residues: CASEGTGGVGSELFF.

This clone was counted a single time. The chain joins TRBV19 to TRBJ1-1; TRBD1 aligns across 7 bases. CDR3 size: 13 residues. V dropped 6 bases and J dropped 4; count of bases not matched to a gene: 5. Germline lookup yields CDR1 LNHDA and CDR2 SQIVND (reference sequence). In DNA, the CDR3 is TGTGCCAGTAGATTCAGGGGGTCCACTGAAGCTTTCTTT. It codes for CASRFRGSTEAFF.